The sample holds a few counts of the clone carrying this TCR beta chain. This record comes from a study of early T cells in non-severe SARS-CoV-2 infection. Unique molecular identifiers were added to individual cDNA molecules. TCRdb used MiXCR to reprocess the 5' RACE reads, holding one entry per CDR3 protein. The sample comprises tens of thousands of distinct CDR3 sequences, under 15% of which are singletons, and approximately 8.5% rests with the top ten. This TCR came from an adult who was a healthcare worker with PCR-confirmed SARS-CoV-2 infection or an uninfected control (not recorded which). This sample comprised whole blood, obtained at baseline.

Written as DNA, the CDR3 is TGTGCCAGCAAAGGGCAGACGAGCTCCTACGAGCAGTACTTC. This sequence encodes CASKGQTSSYEQYF. The chain links TRBV28 to TRBJ2-7; D call uncertain. This CDR3 is built from 14 residues. Germline CDR1 is MDHEN and CDR2 is SYDVKM. Trimming shortened V by 7 bases and J by 0 bases, and 13 bases separated the two germline ends.